The next 20 T cell receptor beta chains were all read from a single sample in a study of T cell responses to AZD1222 COVID-19 vaccine. This table comes from immunoSEQ multiplex PCR, and its TCRdb copy is limited to in-frame clones, with some not included. The sample holds around 210,000 clones; approximately 94% are singletons and the top ten take around 1.7%. This sample comprised peripheral blood, obtained 28 days after the second dose of the MenACWY control vaccine. These receptors came from an adult who received the MenACWY meningococcal vaccine as a control.

About this clone itself: Other DNA sequences in this specimen translate into the identical CDR3. This chain connects TRBV12-3 or TRBV12-4 to TRBJ2-7; D is unresolved. The CDR3 has 11 amino acids. V was shortened by 3 bases and J by 3 bases, with 3 bases between the two germline ends. CDR3 nucleotides: TGTGCCAGCAGTTTTGGCTACGAGCAGTACTTC. It is translated as CASSFGYEQYF.

The chain couples TRBV2 to TRBJ2-7; maybe TRBD2 (6 bases). The V end was cut by 6 bases, the J end by 4 bases, with 16 bases between. The length of the CDR3 is 14 residues. Germline values: CDR1 SNHLY, CDR2 FYNNEI. CDR3 region: CASRPTPGRYEQYF. Here the CDR3 DNA reads TGTGCCAGCAGACCGACCCCCGGGAGATACGAGCAGTACTTC.

This clone was detected only once. V usage is TRBV9 and J usage is TRBJ2-2; D uncertain. V was cut by 0 bases and J by 6 bases, with 9 bases left in between. CDR1 is SGDLS and CDR2 is YYNGEE in the germline V gene. This CDR3 has 14 amino acids. The DNA for the CDR3 is TGTGCCAGCAGCGTAGGCCTTACCCCCGGGGAGCTGTTTTTT. It is translated as CASSVGLTPGELFF.

About this clone: The junction does not match germline at one end; this may be a read error. The chain employs TRBV28 and TRBJ1-2, with 11 bases identical to TRBD1. Germline-derived CDR1 and CDR2 are MDHEN and SYDVKM. The CDR3 has 15 residues. CDR3: CACRRTGGFNYGYTF. DNA for the CDR3: TGTGCCTGCAGGAGGACAGGGGGCTTTAACTATGGCTACACCTTC.

The chain carries TRBV2 and TRBJ1-1; 7 positions agree with TRBD1. The V and J ends lost 7 bases and 1 base, in that order; junction bases with no gene match: 6. The CDR3 is made up of 14 amino acids. The germline CDR1 and CDR2 sequences are SNHLY and FYNNEI. CDR3 loop: CASIEDRKNTEAFF. The CDR3 DNA follows: TGTGCCAGCATAGAGGACAGGAAGAACACTGAAGCTTTCTTT. The entire variable domain, with the rest obtained from reference TRBV2 and TRBJ1-1, is as follows: EPEVTQTPSHQVTQMGQEVILRCVPISNHLYFYWYRQILGQKVEFLVSFYNNEISEKSEIFDDQFSVERPDGSNFTLKIRSTKLEDSAMYFCASIEDRKNTEAFFGQGTRLTVV.

V and J are TRBV27 and TRBJ2-7, with D possibly being TRBD1 or TRBD2 (5 bases each). Deletions cut 4 bases from V and 6 bases from J, with 16 bases between. The CDR3 consists of 14 residues. The germline V gene has CDR1 MNHEY and CDR2 SMNVEV (reference sequence). The CDR3 region has the DNA TGTGCCAGCAGTTGGGACGCGACCCTCTCCGAGCAGTACTTC. Protein: CASSWDATLSEQYF.

The chain is built from TRBV19 and TRBJ1-1; TRBD1 might be the D (5 bases). This CDR3 comprises 13 residues. Germline V lookup: CDR1 LNHDA, CDR2 SQIVND (reference sequence). The germline V and J ends were trimmed by 1 base and 4 bases, with 7 bases remaining between them. CDR3 region: CASSIGDATEAFF. In DNA form, the CDR3 reads TGTGCCAGTAGTATAGGGGACGCCACTGAAGCTTTCTTT.

The chain employs TRBV27 and TRBJ2-7; D uncertain. The CDR3 loop spans 14 amino acids. With 0 bases removed from V and 0 bases from J, the gap between germline ends came to 6 bases. Germline CDR1 and CDR2: MNHEY and SMNVEV (reference sequence). Here the CDR3 DNA reads TGTGCCAGCAGTTTATCAACAGACTCCTACGAGCAGTACTTC. Its translation is CASSLSTDSYEQYF.

The chain recombines TRBV18 with TRBJ2-1; 9 bases are a match to TRBD1. The CDR3 sequence is 14 residues long. Germline lookup yields CDR1 KGHSH and CDR2 LQKENI. The junction had 5 bases not matched to a gene; V was cut back by 3 bases and J by 8 bases. The DNA of the CDR3 is TGTGCCAGCTCACCCGGACAGGGGAGGCATGAGCAGTTCTTC. This translates into CASSPGQGRHEQFF.

The V gene is TRBV2, the J gene TRBJ1-1; tentatively, D is TRBD1 (6 bases). Trimming took 6 bases from V and 0 from J, leaving 11 bases between them. The CDR3 is 14 residues long. The germline gives CDR1 SNHLY, CDR2 FYNNEI. CDR3 in amino acids: CASRTRGVNTEAFF. The CDR3 nucleotides are TGTGCCAGCAGGACAAGGGGGGTGAACACTGAAGCTTTCTTT.

The J gene is TRBJ1-6, the V gene TRBV19, with unresolved D. Germline CDR1 and CDR2: LNHDA and SQIVND (reference sequence). The CDR3 length is 14 residues. The V and J ends lost 2 bases and 11 bases respectively, with 13 bases between them. In DNA, the CDR3 is TGTGCCAGTAGTATAAGGGCCCGGGAGGCACCCCTCCACTTT. This sequence encodes CASSIRAREAPLHF.

A note on this clone: One junction end does not reproduce the germline sequence, and a read error may be involved. The sample has other DNA sequences that encode this CDR3 too. The J gene is TRBJ1-6, the V gene TRBV2, with D perhaps TRBD1 (6 bases). CDR3 length equals 15 residues. The germline gives CDR1 SNHLY, CDR2 FYNNEI. The CDR3 region is CASSRADSHNSPLHF. CDR3 DNA: TGCGCCAGCAGTCGGGCGGACAGCCATAATTCACCCCTCCACTTT.

The V gene is TRBV7-9, the J gene TRBJ1-2; 9 bases map to TRBD1. Germline CDR1 is SEHNR and CDR2 is FQNEAQ (reference sequence). This CDR3 has 14 residues. With 5 bases clipped from V and 6 bases from J, the junction kept 7 bases outside the gene matches. CDR3 bases: TGTGCCAGCAGCAAGACGGGGACAGGGCATGGCTACACCTTC. Protein product: CASSKTGTGHGYTF.

J is TRBJ2-7 and V is TRBV7-2, with D perhaps TRBD1 (5 bases). V was cut by 4 bases and J by 2 bases, with 18 bases left in between. From germline, CDR1 is SGHTA and CDR2 FQGNSA. The CDR3 consists of 16 residues. CDR3 sequence (DNA): TGTGCCAGCAGCTCCCGTGGGGCAGCGAGAACCTACGAGCAGTACTTC. It codes for CASSSRGAARTYEQYF.

The chain has TRBV9 and TRBJ2-5, with 7 positions matching TRBD2. The V and J ends lost 0 bases and 1 base, in that order; junction bases with no gene match: 3. Germline V gives CDR1 SGDLS, CDR2 YYNGEE. The CDR3 is 15 amino acids. CDR3 residues: CASSVDGRSQETQYF. DNA of the CDR3: TGTGCCAGCAGCGTAGACGGGAGGTCCCAAGAGACCCAGTACTTC.

This clone was detected once. V and J are TRBV6-5 and TRBJ2-7, with 8 bases aligning to TRBD2. After removal of 6 bases from V and 0 bases from J, the junction contained 4 bases not matched to a gene. Germline V lookup: CDR1 MNHEY, CDR2 SVGAGI. This CDR3 region has 14 residues. For the CDR3, the DNA is TGTGCCAGCAGGCCCGGGACTAGCTCCTACGAGCAGTACTTC. Its translation: CASRPGTSSYEQYF.

Worth noting for this clone: One junction end disagrees with the germline gene, perhaps due to a read error. The chain has TRBV30 and TRBJ2-7, with a weak D call TRBD2 (5 bases). Looked up from germline, CDR1 is GTSNPN and CDR2 is SVGIG (reference sequence). The CDR3 runs 12 residues. CDR3 DNA: TGTGCCGGGAGTACGTCGAACTACGAGCAGTACTTC. Amino acid sequence: CAGSTSNYEQYF.

The rearrangement links TRBV5-8 to TRBJ1-5, with TRBD1 matching 8 bases. The junction had 13 bases not matched to a gene; V was cut back by 1 base and J by 7 bases. The CDR3 has 17 amino acids. Germline assignment: CDR1 SGHTS and CDR2 YDEGEE. The CDR3 here is CASSLWGAGGQRQPQHF. In DNA, the CDR3 is TGTGCCAGCAGCTTGTGGGGGGCAGGGGGCCAGCGGCAGCCCCAGCATTTT.

V and J are TRBV5-6 and TRBJ2-1, with TRBD2 identical over 10 bases. This CDR3 spans 16 amino acids. Germline lookup yields CDR1 SGHDT and CDR2 YYEEEE. Trimming at V came to 3 bases and at J to 7 bases, leaving 10 bases not matched to a gene. Here the CDR3 DNA reads TGTGCCAGCAGCTACACTAGCGGGATGGTAGAGAATGAGCAGTTCTTC. As protein: CASSYTSGMVENEQFF.

This chain uses TRBV11-2 with TRBJ2-7, with D perhaps TRBD1 or TRBD2 (5 bases each). Trimming took off 3 bases at V and 3 bases at J, with 9 bases between the two ends. The CDR3 has 13 amino acids. Germline CDR1 is SGHAT and CDR2 is FQNNGV. The CDR3, as DNA: TGTGCCAGCAGCTTGGGACGGGACTACGAGCAGTACTTC. Translated, it gives CASSLGRDYEQYF.